The next 2 T cell receptor beta chains were all read from a single sample in a study of post-analysis software for immune sequencing data. Unique molecular identifiers had been added to the TCR beta cDNA libraries. TCRdb redid the calling of the PCR reads with MiXCR, one entry per CDR3 protein. The sample records about 820,000 distinct CDR3 sequences, approximately 57% being singletons. These TCRs' antigens remain unknown. Broader study findings: Relative to controls, patients had about five TRBV segments at higher frequency, with TRBV5-6, TRBV5-1 and TRBV20-1 among these.

Material for sequencing was blood. The receptors derive from a girl aged 10 to 17 with multiple sclerosis.

The chain joins TRBV20-1 to TRBJ1-1; D is perhaps TRBD1 (6 bases). CDR3 length equals 14 residues. Germline CDR1 and CDR2: DFQATT and SNEGSKA (reference sequence). Deletions cut 6 bases from V and 3 bases from J, with 17 bases between. The CDR3: CSASATGYHTEAFF. The CDR3 DNA sequence: TGCAGTGCGAGCGCTACAGGGTATCACACTGAAGCTTTCTTT.

J is TRBJ2-3 and V is TRBV10-3; no clear D gene. Germline CDR1 ENHRY, CDR2 SYGVKD. The CDR3 has 13 amino acids. V lost 8 bases and J 0 bases, leaving 9 bases between the germline ends. The CDR3 spells CAIYETSTDTQYF. In DNA, the CDR3 is TGTGCCATCTACGAGACTAGCACAGATACGCAGTATTTT.